Shown below are 28 T cell receptor beta chains from a single sample sequenced in a study of T cell responses to AZD1222 COVID-19 vaccine. TCRdb's table, derived via immunoSEQ multiplex PCR, lists solely in-frame clones and lacks some. Of some 130,000 clones in the sample, 85% to 95% were seen once. The sequenced sample was peripheral blood, obtained 28 days after the second AZD1222 dose. These receptors were collected from an adult who received the AZD1222 COVID-19 vaccine.

The V gene is TRBV2, the J gene TRBJ1-6, with 9 bases fitting TRBD1. Germline V CDR1 and CDR2: SNHLY, FYNNEI. V lost 10 bases, J lost 7 bases, and 2 bases stayed unmatched. The CDR3 has 12 amino acids. This CDR3 reads CATDRGNSPLHF. CDR3 DNA: TGTGCCACCGACAGGGGGAATTCACCCCTCCACTTT.

The chain has TRBV30 and TRBJ2-5; D gene uncertain. The germline V gene has CDR1 GTSNPN and CDR2 SVGIG (reference sequence). V gave up 4 bases and J gave up 0 bases, with 9 bases separating them. The CDR3 contains 13 residues. The CDR3 nucleotides read TGTGCCTGGACCCCTGACAACCAAGAGACCCAGTACTTC. This encodes CAWTPDNQETQYF.

The CDR3 nucleotides are TGCGCCAGCAGCCCGAATTGGGGGACCGGGGAGCTGTTTTTT. The encoded protein is CASSPNWGTGELFF. The chain joins TRBV5-1 to TRBJ2-2, with D perhaps given as TRBD1 or TRBD2 (5 bases each). V lost 4 bases to trimming and J lost 5 bases, with 12 bases between them. Germline-derived CDR1 and CDR2 are SGHRS and YFSETQ. The CDR3 totals 14 residues.

The CDR3 spells CASSLLSLAGPHEQYF. CDR3 nucleotides: TGTGCCAGCAGTTTATTGTCGCTAGCGGGGCCCCACGAGCAGTACTTC. The V and J genes are TRBV28 and TRBJ2-7, with TRBD2 matching over 9 bases. The CDR3 consists of 16 residues. Losses at the gene ends were 1 base for V and 5 bases for J; bases not matched to a gene: 9. In germline, CDR1 is MDHEN, CDR2 SYDVKM.

V is TRBV7-2 and J is TRBJ1-4, with 12 positions matching TRBD1. V dropped 5 bases and J dropped 7; count of bases not matched to a gene: 8. The germline gives CDR1 SGHTA, CDR2 FQGNSA. The CDR3 spans 16 residues. DNA of the CDR3: TGTGCCAGCAGCACCGGGACAGGGGGCGACCTTGAAAAACTGTTTTTT. Protein product: CASSTGTGGDLEKLFF.

J is TRBJ2-3 and V is TRBV19, with TRBD2 as a possible D gene (6 bases). The CDR3 is 15 amino acids. V gave up 4 bases and J gave up 2 bases, with 13 bases separating them. Germline-derived CDR1 and CDR2 are LNHDA and SQIVND (reference sequence). CDR3 nucleotide sequence: TGTGCCAGTAGTACCTTTAGCGGCGTCACAGATACGCAGTATTTT. This sequence encodes CASSTFSGVTDTQYF.

This clone has just one count. This rearrangement joins TRBV5-4 to TRBJ2-7; 10 bases line up with TRBD1. Germline-derived CDR1 and CDR2 are SGHNT and YYREEE (reference sequence). V shed 0 bases and J 3 bases; nucleotides not matched to a gene: 0. The CDR3 has 14 residues. The CDR3 DNA is TGTGCCAGCAGCTTGGGGACAGGGGGCTACGAGCAGTACTTC. Translated: CASSLGTGGYEQYF.

This clone has a handful of counts. The chain is built from TRBV6-6 and TRBJ2-7, with D unresolved. The germline CDR1 and CDR2 sequences are MNHNY and SVGAGI (reference sequence). V was pared by 2 bases and J by 0 bases, with 8 bases between. The CDR3 is 14 residues long. CDR3 bases: TGTGCCAGCAGTTACGACGGAGCCTCCTACGAGCAGTACTTC. The encoded protein is CASSYDGASYEQYF.

The chain is built from TRBV7-2 and TRBJ1-2; 12 bases match TRBD1. The CDR3 contains 17 residues. CDR1 is SGHTA, CDR2 FQGNSA, per germline. Losses at the gene ends were 3 bases for V and 6 bases for J; bases not matched to a gene: 11. The CDR3 nucleotides are TGTGCCAGCAGCTTCAACCTTGGGGGACAGGGGGCGGATGGCTACACCTTC. Amino acids: CASSFNLGGQGADGYTF.

On this clone: Other DNA sequences in the sample encode the same CDR3. This sequence joins TRBV5-1 and TRBJ2-2; possible D gene TRBD2, 5 bases. CDR3 length equals 12 residues. V dropped 8 bases and J dropped 1 base, with 6 bases sitting between them. Germline V lookup: CDR1 SGHRS, CDR2 YFSETQ. CDR3 bases: TGCGCCAGTAGCGAGAACACCGGGGAGCTGTTTTTT. This sequence encodes CASSENTGELFF.

This chain connects TRBV5-5 to TRBJ1-2; possible D gene TRBD1, 6 bases. Germline CDR1 is SGHKS and CDR2 is YYEKEE (reference sequence). CDR3 length equals 18 residues. Trimming left V 1 base short and J 2 bases short, with 21 bases between. The DNA of the CDR3 is TGTGCCAGCAGCTTGTTTTTGGACAGTCCCACTGCAAACTATGGCTACACCTTC. It translates to CASSLFLDSPTANYGYTF.

The rearrangement joins TRBV7-3 to TRBJ2-3, with D maybe TRBD2 (6 bases). This CDR3 has 15 amino acids. Germline-derived CDR1 and CDR2 are SGHTA and FQGTGA. V lost 5 bases and J lost 2, with 14 bases in between. CDR3 nucleotide sequence: TGTGCCAGCAGCCCCCGACTAGAGTACACAGATACGCAGTATTTT. Translating it yields CASSPRLEYTDTQYF.

This clone has just one count. V usage is TRBV19 and J usage is TRBJ1-4, with D tentatively TRBD1 (6 bases). Germline CDR1 is LNHDA and CDR2 is SQIVND (reference sequence). The length of the CDR3 is 16 residues. V lost 5 bases, J lost 8 bases, and 21 bases lay in between. This CDR3 reads CASSPGGSAGWEKLFF. The CDR3 DNA follows: TGTGCCAGTAGTCCGGGGGGCTCCGCTGGATGGGAAAAACTGTTTTTT.

The chain combines TRBV6-5 with TRBJ1-2; tentatively, D is TRBD1 (5 bases). CDR1 and CDR2 (germline): MNHEY, SVGAGI. This CDR3 comprises 13 residues. V was pared by 0 bases and J by 6 bases, with 8 bases between. CDR3 in DNA: TGTGCCAGCAGTTACTCTGGGACGGATGGCTACACCTTC. This translates into CASSYSGTDGYTF.

J is TRBJ1-2 and V is TRBV4-1; D is perhaps TRBD1 (5 bases). Germline lookup yields CDR1 MGHRA and CDR2 YSYEKL. The V and J ends lost 4 bases and 3 bases respectively, with 12 bases between them. CDR3 size: 14 residues. CDR3 nucleotides: TGCGCCAGCAGCCCAAGGGAGACAGACTATGGCTACACCTTC. This codes for CASSPRETDYGYTF.

The chain joins TRBV28 to TRBJ2-5, with 8 bases that match TRBD1. J gave up 8 bases and V 2 bases, and 7 bases lay outside the gene matches. Germline lookup yields CDR1 MDHEN and CDR2 SYDVKM. CDR3 length: 14 amino acids. The CDR3 sequence is CASSLLRGRGTQYF. The CDR3 bases are TGTGCCAGCAGTTTACTCAGGGGGCGAGGTACCCAGTACTTC.

The rearrangement uses TRBV4-1 and TRBJ1-2, with 7 nucleotides matching TRBD1. This CDR3 has 15 amino acids. The germline gives CDR1 MGHRA, CDR2 YSYEKL. The ends lost 3 bases at V and 7 bases at J; junction bases unmatched: 11. CDR3 sequence: CASSQPGQPRSGYTF. CDR3 coding DNA: TGCGCCAGCAGCCAGCCGGGACAGCCAAGGAGTGGCTACACCTTC.

V and J are TRBV12-3 or TRBV12-4 and TRBJ1-6, with D unresolved. This CDR3 has 12 residues. The V gene lost 2 bases and the J gene lost 10 bases, with 6 bases spanning the gap. This chain's CDR3 is CASSLNVSPLHF. The CDR3 nucleotides read TGTGCCAGCAGTTTAAATGTCTCACCCCTCCACTTT.

J is TRBJ1-1 and V is TRBV5-1, with D hard to call. V was clipped by 1 base and J by 1 base, with 5 bases between them. Germline-derived CDR1 and CDR2 are SGHRS and YFSETQ. The CDR3 loop spans 13 amino acids. Here the CDR3 DNA reads TGCGCCAGCAGCTTGATCAGGAACACTGAAGCTTTCTTT. Protein sequence: CASSLIRNTEAFF.

The chain links TRBV21-1 to TRBJ2-7; the table names TRBD1, a call not compared with the DNA. TRBV21-1 is given as a pseudogene. This CDR3 spans 13 amino acids. The CDR3 region is CASSKNRGGKQYF. CDR3 DNA: TGTGCCAGCAGCAAAAACAGGGGGGGGAAGCAGTACTTC.

The J gene is TRBJ1-1, the V gene TRBV6-4; D unresolved. The CDR3 has 15 amino acids. Germline loops: CDR1 MRHNA, CDR2 SNTAGT. Trimming shortened V by 4 bases and J by 5 bases, and 17 bases separated the two germline ends. As DNA, the CDR3 is TGTGCCAGCAGTGTGTCTCCGGATGACCCAACTGAAGCTTTCTTT. Residues: CASSVSPDDPTEAFF.

This clone occurred a few times. CDR3 coding DNA: TGCAGTGCTATCGAGCAGTCTGAAGCTTTCTTT. It specifies CSAIEQSEAFF. The rearrangement joins TRBV20-1 to TRBJ1-1; D remains ambiguous. CDR3 size: 11 residues. V was cut by 4 bases and J by 6 bases, with 9 bases left in between. Germline V CDR1 and CDR2: DFQATT, SNEGSKA (reference sequence).

The rearrangement joins TRBV19 to TRBJ1-1; possibly TRBD1 for D (6 bases). This CDR3 is built from 18 residues. The germline V gene has CDR1 LNHDA and CDR2 SQIVND (reference sequence). With 1 base removed from V and 0 bases from J, the gap between germline ends came to 18 bases. CDR3 bases: TGTGCCAGTAGTATAGTGGTGTTGGGGGCAGGGATGAACACTGAAGCTTTCTTT. Translated, it gives CASSIVVLGAGMNTEAFF.

The V gene is TRBV10-3, the J gene TRBJ1-4; D possibly corresponds to TRBD1 (5 bases). The CDR3 sequence is 16 residues long. CDR1 ENHRY and CDR2 SYGVKD come from the germline V gene. V was cut by 4 bases and J by 7 bases, with 19 bases left in between. The CDR3 protein is CAISGTDSIGGEKLFF. The CDR3 nucleotides read TGTGCCATCAGTGGGACCGATTCGATCGGGGGTGAAAAACTGTTTTTT.

The V and J genes are TRBV19 and TRBJ1-2, with D perhaps TRBD1 (6 bases). Looked up from germline, CDR1 is LNHDA and CDR2 is SQIVND (reference sequence). CDR3 length equals 15 residues. Between the trimmed V and J ends, which lost 5 bases and 4 bases, there was a span of 17 bases. The CDR3 here is CASSVATTGVYGYTF. CDR3 nucleotides: TGTGCCAGTAGTGTAGCTACGACAGGCGTCTATGGCTACACCTTC.

The rearrangement links TRBV7-2 to TRBJ1-1; TRBD1 is a possible D gene (5 bases). This CDR3 has 15 residues. Germline CDR1 SGHTA, CDR2 FQGNSA. Trimming removed 0 bases from V and 3 bases from J, with 11 bases in between. The CDR3 sequence: CASSLARGWDTEAFF. CDR3 nucleotides: TGTGCCAGCAGCTTAGCGCGGGGCTGGGACACTGAAGCTTTCTTT.

The chain has TRBV4-2 and TRBJ1-4; 10 bases are a match to TRBD1. Per germline, CDR1 LGHNA and CDR2 YNFKEQ. The V segment lost 1 base and the J segment 4 bases; nucleotides outside the gene matches: 9. The CDR3 extends over 18 amino acids. The CDR3 sequence is CASSQALDRGTYNEKLFF. CDR3 nucleotide sequence: TGTGCCAGCAGCCAAGCTCTGGACAGGGGGACGTATAATGAAAAACTGTTTTTT.

The chain combines TRBV19 with TRBJ2-7; a possible D gene is TRBD2 (5 bases). The CDR3 runs to 14 residues. V was shortened by 5 bases and J by 5 bases, with 16 bases between the two germline ends. Germline V gene sequence: CDR1 LNHDA, CDR2 SQIVND (reference sequence). The CDR3 nucleotides are TGTGCCAGTAGTGTTCCCGAAAGGGAGAACGAGCAGTACTTC. As protein: CASSVPERENEQYF. Full variable domain (outside the CDR3, taken from reference TRBV19 and TRBJ2-7): DGGITQSPKYLFRKEGQNVTLSCEQNLNHDAMYWYRQDPGQGLRLIYYSQIVNDFQKGDIAEGYSVSREKKESFPLTVTSAQKNPTAFYLCASSVPERENEQYFGPGTRLTVT.